The TCR beta chain under discussion was sequenced for a study of cytomegalovirus exposure and HLA in healthy donors. PCR employed 60 Vbeta and 13 Jbeta primers. The table came from immunoSEQ multiplex PCR; TCRdb's copy has only in-frame clones and leaves some out. This table has a few hundred thousand clones, 80% to 90% appearing once. On this clone itself: Antigen unknown.

Study findings and constraints: Overall, roughly 150 TCR beta chains were annotated as cytomegalovirus-associated. In a later analysis, the majority of CMV-associated beta chains seemingly showed HLA restriction. A highly shared variant cluster was judged a likely technical artifact. It was assumed in the presence/absence analyses that sequencing depth was roughly uniform across donors.

Trimming left V 1 base short and J 3 bases short, with 7 bases between. The CDR3 extends over 14 amino acids. Looked up from germline, CDR1 is LNHNV and CDR2 is YYDKDF (reference sequence). Sequenced material: PBMCs. This TCR came from a man younger than 40 in good health and CMV-seronegative. The chain couples TRBV15 to TRBJ2-1; D might be TRBD1 (6 bases). The CDR3 DNA sequence: TGTGCCACCAGCAGAGCAGGGGTCTACAATGAGCAGTTCTTC. Translating it yields CATSRAGVYNEQFF.